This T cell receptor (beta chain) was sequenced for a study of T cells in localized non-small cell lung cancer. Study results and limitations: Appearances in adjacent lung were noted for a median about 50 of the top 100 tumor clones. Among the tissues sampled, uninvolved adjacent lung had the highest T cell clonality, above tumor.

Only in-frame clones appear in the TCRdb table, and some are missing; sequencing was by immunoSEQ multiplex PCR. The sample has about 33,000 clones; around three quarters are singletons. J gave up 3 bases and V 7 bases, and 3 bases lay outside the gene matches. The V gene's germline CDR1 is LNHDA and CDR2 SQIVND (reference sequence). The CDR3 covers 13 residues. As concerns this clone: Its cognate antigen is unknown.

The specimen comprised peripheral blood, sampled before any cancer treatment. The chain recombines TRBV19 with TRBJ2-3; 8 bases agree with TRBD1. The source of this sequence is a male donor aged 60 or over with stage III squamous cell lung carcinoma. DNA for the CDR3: TGTGCCAGTACCCGGACAGGGACAGATACGCAGTATTTT. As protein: CASTRTGTDTQYF.